Below are 5 T cell receptor beta chains sequenced from a single sample in a study of control samples from healthy donors and cancer patients. Sequencing was performed with immunoSEQ multiplex PCR; in TCRdb, only in-frame clones are kept and a portion is missing. The sample shows around 180,000 clones, 88% of them seen only once. The sample taken for sequencing was blood. The receptors shown here come from a woman in her 30s in good health.

The rearrangement links TRBV10-3 to TRBJ2-5; 10 bases line up with TRBD2. The CDR3 covers 14 residues. Trimming took 4 bases from V and 3 from J; bases not matched to a gene: 2. CDR1 ENHRY and CDR2 SYGVKD come from the germline V gene. The CDR3 nucleotides are TGTGCCATCAGTGGGACTAGCGGAAAAGAGACCCAGTACTTC. Its translation is CAISGTSGKETQYF.

Only one count was recorded for this clone. This sequence joins TRBV9 and TRBJ1-1; TRBD1 matches 11 bases. The CDR3 runs 21 residues. After removal of 3 bases from V and 0 bases from J, the junction contained 19 bases not matched to a gene. From germline, CDR1 is SGDLS and CDR2 YYNGEE. The CDR3: CASSGTHGTGGPRTMNTEAFF. In nucleotides, the CDR3 is TGTGCCAGCAGCGGCACACACGGGACAGGGGGTCCGAGAACCATGAACACTGAAGCTTTCTTT.

This chain uses TRBV6-1 with TRBJ2-2, with D possibly matching TRBD1 (6 bases). Germline V CDR1 and CDR2: MNHNS, SASEGT. The CDR3 is 19 residues long. Trimming stripped 2 bases from V and 0 bases from J, with 19 bases between. Here the CDR3 reads CASSESARTQGSNTGELFF. DNA of the CDR3: TGTGCCAGCAGTGAAAGCGCGCGCACACAGGGTTCGAACACCGGGGAGCTGTTTTTT.

CDR3 protein: CASSETSGGHNEQFF. The CDR3 DNA reads TGTGCCAGCAGTGAGACTAGCGGGGGGCACAATGAGCAGTTCTTC. This chain uses TRBV2 with TRBJ2-1, with 13 nucleotides matching TRBD2. This CDR3 comprises 15 residues. With V trimmed by 3 bases and J by 5 bases, 1 base remained unmatched. Germline V CDR1 and CDR2: SNHLY, FYNNEI.

The V gene is TRBV24-1, the J gene TRBJ2-2, with D perhaps TRBD1 or TRBD2 (5 bases each). CDR1 and CDR2 from the germline V gene are KGHDR and SFDVKD. This CDR3 region has 16 residues. The V gene lost 3 bases and the J gene lost 5 bases, with 15 bases spanning the gap. The CDR3, as DNA: TGTGCCACCAGTGATCTTGGGACGGCCAAGACCGGGGAGCTGTTTTTT. Protein product: CATSDLGTAKTGELFF.